The rows below give T cell receptor beta chains drawn from one sample of a study of blood T cell repertoires in COVID-19. The protocol was immunoSEQ multiplex PCR, while the TCRdb copy is restricted to in-frame clones and leaves out a portion. The sample contains roughly 380,000 clones, roughly 90% of which appear only once. Specimen: PBMCs or T cells enriched from blood (not recorded which). The receptors originated from a woman aged 30 to 39 who had recovered from COVID-19. CDR3s include the opening cysteine and the closing phenylalanine or tryptophan. Each record gives: CDR3 length, clone size, V gene, D gene, J gene, CDR3 DNA, CDR3 protein. The D gene is left open where the match is weak. Only some rows state a clone size, as once, few, many or a class for expanded clones.

>14|-|TRBV19|-|TRBJ2-2
TGTGCCAGTACCCCCGCGGGGAACACCGGGGAGCTGTTTTTT
CASTPAGNTGELFF
>16|once|TRBV27|TRBD1|TRBJ2-2
TGTGCCAGCACCCCCTGGGGACAGGGAGGGACCGGGGAGCTGTTTTTT
CASTPWGQGGTGELFF
>16|few|TRBV27|-|TRBJ2-2
TGTGCCAGCATCCTACCCCCAGACTCGGGGACCGGGGAGCTGTTTTTT
CASILPPDSGTGELFF
>11|-|TRBV28|-|TRBJ2-7
TGTGCCAGCAGTTTAAGCAACGAGCAGTACTTC
CASSLSNEQYF
>14|-|TRBV10-3|-|TRBJ1-5
TGTGCCATCAAAAATGAGTCGGGCAATCAGCCCCAGCATTTT
CAIKNESGNQPQHF
>15|-|TRBV6-5|TRBD2|TRBJ2-1
TGTGCCAGCAGTACTCTAGCGGTGTCCTACAATGAGCAGTTCTTC
CASSTLAVSYNEQFF
>14|-|TRBV3-1/TRBV3-2|-|TRBJ1-5
TGTGCCAGCAGCCCCGCGGGAAGCAATCAGCCCCAGCATTTT
CASSPAGSNQPQHF
>14|-|TRBV3-1/TRBV3-2|-|TRBJ1-6
TGTGCCAGCAGCCACAGGGGTTGGTTTTCACCCCTCCACTTT
CASSHRGWFSPLHF
>15|-|TRBV7-9|-|TRBJ1-2
TGTGCCAGCAGCCCGGGGGACCCTCCCAACTATGGCTACACCTTC
CASSPGDPPNYGYTF
>12|few|TRBV12-3/TRBV12-4|-|TRBJ1-6
TGTGCCAGCCAGGATGGTTTTTCACCCCTCCACTTT
CASQDGFSPLHF
>14|-|TRBV6-4|TRBD2|TRBJ2-1
TGTGCCAGCAAGCAGACTAGCGGGGTACAGGAGCAGTTCTTC
CASKQTSGVQEQFF
>13|-|TRBV12-3/TRBV12-4|-|TRBJ1-2
TGTGCCAGCAGTTTGCGGTTAGTCTATGGCTACACCTTC
CASSLRLVYGYTF
>13|-|TRBV6-5|-|TRBJ1-3
TGTGCCAGCAGTTACTCCACCGCGAACACCATATATTTT
CASSYSTANTIYF
>16|-|TRBV7-8|TRBD1|TRBJ2-7
TGTGCCAGCAGAGCAGGGGGCTCCGCGGGGAACTACGAGCAGTACTTC
CASRAGGSAGNYEQYF
>14|-|TRBV5-8|-|TRBJ1-4
TGTGCCAGCAGTATGGGGACAAGCAATGAAAAACTGTTTTTT
CASSMGTSNEKLFF
>17|-|TRBV5-5|-|TRBJ1-2
TGTGCCAGCAGCTTGGCTCTACAGGGCCCCTTAAACTATGGCTACACCTTC
CASSLALQGPLNYGYTF
>16|-|TRBV7-8|-|TRBJ2-2
TGTGCCAGCAGTTTCCGGGGCGGGGAGAACACCGGGGAGCTGTTTTTT
CASSFRGGENTGELFF
>12|-|TRBV19|-|TRBJ1-1
TGTGCCAGTAGTATTTCTGAGCGTGAAGCTTTCTTT
CASSISEREAFF
>15|-|TRBV9|-|TRBJ1-3
TGTGCCAGCAGCGTAGGAGGAACCGCAGGGGACACCATATATTTT
CASSVGGTAGDTIYF
>15|-|TRBV28|-|TRBJ1-3
TGTGCCAGCAGTTTAAGTGGGGGGTCTGGAAACACCATATATTTT
CASSLSGGSGNTIYF
>14|-|TRBV6-5|TRBD2|TRBJ2-1
TGTGCCAGCAGGGGACTAGCGGTTTACAATGAGCAGTTCTTC
CASRGLAVYNEQFF
>14|-|TRBV9|TRBD1|TRBJ2-2
TGTGCCAGCAGCGCCAGACAGGGAACCGGGGAGCTGTTTTTT
CASSARQGTGELFF
>12|-|TRBV28|-|TRBJ1-5
TGTGCCAGCAGGATACAGGGACAGCCCCAGCATTTT
CASRIQGQPQHF
>15|-|TRBV24-1|-|TRBJ1-2
TGTGCCACCAGTGATTTGGAAAGAGAAGTCTATGGCTACACCTTC
CATSDLEREVYGYTF
>14|-|TRBV2|TRBD2|TRBJ2-3
TGTGCCAGCAGTGTGGCTAGCGGGAGAGATACGCAGTATTTT
CASSVASGRDTQYF
>13|-|TRBV18|-|TRBJ2-5
TGTGCCAGCTCACCCTCACATCAAGAGACCCAGTACTTC
CASSPSHQETQYF
>12|-|TRBV7-9|-|TRBJ1-5
TGTGCCAGCAGCTTAACAGATCAGCCCCAGCATTTT
CASSLTDQPQHF
>15|-|TRBV6-1|-|TRBJ1-5
TGTGCCAGCAGTGACAGGGTCGGAAGTAGTCAGCCCCAGCATTTT
CASSDRVGSSQPQHF
>16|-|TRBV14|-|TRBJ2-1
TGTGCCAGCAGCCAAGATCCGGGGTTGGGGTACAATGAGCAGTTCTTC
CASSQDPGLGYNEQFF
>12|-|TRBV27|TRBD1|TRBJ1-2
TGTGCCAGCAGTCCAGGGGGTCGCGGCTACACCTTC
CASSPGGRGYTF
>15|-|TRBV27|-|TRBJ1-2
TGTGCCAGCAGTTTATCGTGGGGGGCTAACTATGGCTACACCTTC
CASSLSWGANYGYTF
>15|-|TRBV5-5|TRBD1|TRBJ2-7
TGTGCCAGCAGCGTCCGCCCGGGACAGGGGTACGAGCAGTACTTC
CASSVRPGQGYEQYF
>12|-|TRBV12-3/TRBV12-4|-|TRBJ1-1
TGTGCCAGCAGTTTCAGGGGCACTGAAGCTTTCTTT
CASSFRGTEAFF
>14|once|TRBV10-3|TRBD1|TRBJ2-2
TGTGCCATCCGGGACAGGGGGCGAACCGGGGAGCTGTTTTTT
CAIRDRGRTGELFF
>16|-|TRBV5-1|TRBD2|TRBJ2-7
TGCGCCAGCAGCCCCCTGGGACTAGCGGGAACCTACGAGCAGTACTTC
CASSPLGLAGTYEQYF
>17|-|TRBV21-1|-|TRBJ1-1
TGTGCCAGCAGCAAAGACGTGGCAGGGGGCGAAGGCACTGAAGCTTTCTTT
CASSKDVAGGEGTEAFF
>12|-|TRBV12-5|-|TRBJ1-2
TGTGCTAGTGGTTCCCAGGGGTATGGCTACACCTTC
CASGSQGYGYTF
>13|-|TRBV5-4|-|TRBJ1-1
TGTGCCAGCAGCCCCAGGGGCGACACTGAAGCTTTCTTT
CASSPRGDTEAFF
>15|-|TRBV28|TRBD1|TRBJ1-1
TGTGCCAGCAGTTTCACAGGGGGCGGCGACACTGAAGCTTTCTTT
CASSFTGGGDTEAFF
>15|-|TRBV7-9|TRBD1|TRBJ1-3
TGTGCCAGCAGCGCCGACAGGGGGGGTGGAAACACCATATATTTT
CASSADRGGGNTIYF
>14|-|TRBV29-1|TRBD2|TRBJ2-1
TGCAGCGTTGTAGCTAGCGGGAGAGTAAATGAGCAGTTCTTC
CSVVASGRVNEQFF
>15|-|TRBV7-8|TRBD2|TRBJ2-3
TGTGCCAGCAGCTTACGGACTAGCGGCACAGATACGCAGTATTTT
CASSLRTSGTDTQYF
>16|-|TRBV2|TRBD2|TRBJ2-3
TGTGCCAGCTCGAACGAGGCGGGAGGGCCGCCAGATACGCAGTATTTT
CASSNEAGGPPDTQYF
>11|-|TRBV12-3/TRBV12-4|-|TRBJ2-1
TGTGCCAGCAGTCCTACTAGCGAGCAGTTCTTC
CASSPTSEQFF
>16|few|TRBV9|TRBD1|TRBJ1-2
TGTGCCAGCAGCGCTCAAACGACAGGGGGGACCTATGGCTACACCTTC
CASSAQTTGGTYGYTF
>19|-|TRBV18|TRBD2|TRBJ2-6
TGTGCCAGCTCCCCCGTGGGGCTAGCGGGAAGCTCTGGGGCCAACGTCCTGACTTTC
CASSPVGLAGSSGANVLTF
>17|once|TRBV27|TRBD1|TRBJ2-2
TGTGCCAGCAGTTTAATTTACGGACAGGGGAGCACCGGGGAGCTGTTTTTT
CASSLIYGQGSTGELFF
>14|once|TRBV7-9|TRBD2|TRBJ2-7
TGTGCCAGCAGTAAAGCGGGGTATCCCTACGAGCAGTACTTC
CASSKAGYPYEQYF